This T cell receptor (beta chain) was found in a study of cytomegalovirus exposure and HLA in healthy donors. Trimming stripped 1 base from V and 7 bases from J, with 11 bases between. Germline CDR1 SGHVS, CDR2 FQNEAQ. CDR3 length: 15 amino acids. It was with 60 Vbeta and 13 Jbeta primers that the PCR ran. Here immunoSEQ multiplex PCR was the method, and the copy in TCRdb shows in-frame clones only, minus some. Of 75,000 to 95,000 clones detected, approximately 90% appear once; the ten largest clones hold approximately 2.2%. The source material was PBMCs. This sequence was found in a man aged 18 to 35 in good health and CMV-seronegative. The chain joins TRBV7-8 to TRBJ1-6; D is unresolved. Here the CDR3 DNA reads TGTGCCAGCAGCTTAGGGCCACAGCTGAATTCACCCCTCCACTTT. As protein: CASSLGPQLNSPLHF.